This TCR beta chain originates from a study of blood T cell repertoires in COVID-19. The assay was immunoSEQ multiplex PCR, and TCRdb's table has in-frame clones only and misses some. The data hold 120,000 to 150,000 clones, with 80% observed a single time. The germline CDR1 and CDR2 sequences are DFQATT and SNEGSKA (reference sequence). With 6 bases clipped from V and 3 bases from J, the junction kept 1 base outside the gene matches. The CDR3 runs 11 residues. The receptor was derived from a man aged 60 to 75 with active or convalescent COVID-19. The sample taken for sequencing was peripheral blood. The chain has TRBV20-1 and TRBJ1-2, with 7 bases that match TRBD1. The CDR3 protein is CSATGDYGYTF. CDR3 nucleotides: TGCAGTGCCACAGGGGACTATGGCTACACCTTC.